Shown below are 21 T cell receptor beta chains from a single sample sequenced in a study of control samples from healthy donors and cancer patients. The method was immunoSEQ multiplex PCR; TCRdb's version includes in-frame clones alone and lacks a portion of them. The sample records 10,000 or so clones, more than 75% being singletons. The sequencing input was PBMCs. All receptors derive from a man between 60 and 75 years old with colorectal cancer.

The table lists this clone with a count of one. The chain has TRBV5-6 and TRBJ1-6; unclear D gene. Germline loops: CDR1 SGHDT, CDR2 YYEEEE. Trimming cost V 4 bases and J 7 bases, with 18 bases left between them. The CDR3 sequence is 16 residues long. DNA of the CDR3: TGTGCCAGCAGCCCAAAACCCCCACAGTACAATTCACCCCTCCACTTT. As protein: CASSPKPPQYNSPLHF.

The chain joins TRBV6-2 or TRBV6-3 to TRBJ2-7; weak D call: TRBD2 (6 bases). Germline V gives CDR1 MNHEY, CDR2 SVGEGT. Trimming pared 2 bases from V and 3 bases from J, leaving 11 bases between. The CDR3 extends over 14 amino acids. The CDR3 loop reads CASSYGTLIYEQYF. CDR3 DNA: TGTGCCAGCAGTTACGGGACTCTCATCTACGAGCAGTACTTC.

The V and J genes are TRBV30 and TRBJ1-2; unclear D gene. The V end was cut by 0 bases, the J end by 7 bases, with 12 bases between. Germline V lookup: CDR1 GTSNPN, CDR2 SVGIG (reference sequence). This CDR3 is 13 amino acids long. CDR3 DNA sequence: TGTGCCTGGAGTGTCAGGTGGGGATTTGGCTACACCTTC. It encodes CAWSVRWGFGYTF. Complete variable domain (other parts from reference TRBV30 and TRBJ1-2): SQTIHQWPATLVQPVGSPLSLECTVEGTSNPNLYWYRQAAGRGLQLLFYSVGIGQISSEVPQNLSASRPQDRQFILSSKKLLLSDSGFYLCAWSVRWGFGYTFGSGTRLTVV.

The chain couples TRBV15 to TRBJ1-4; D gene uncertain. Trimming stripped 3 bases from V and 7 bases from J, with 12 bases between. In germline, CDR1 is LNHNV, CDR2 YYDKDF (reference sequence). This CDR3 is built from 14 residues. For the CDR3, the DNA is TGTGCCACCAGCAGCTACCGGACCCCTGAAAAACTGTTTTTT. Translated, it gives CATSSYRTPEKLFF. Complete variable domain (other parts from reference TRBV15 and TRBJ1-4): DAMVIQNPRYQVTQFGKPVTLSCSQTLNHNVMYWYQQKSSQAPKLLFHYYDKDFNNEADTPDNFQSRRPNTSFCFLDIRSPGLGDTAMYLCATSSYRTPEKLFFGSGTQLSVL.

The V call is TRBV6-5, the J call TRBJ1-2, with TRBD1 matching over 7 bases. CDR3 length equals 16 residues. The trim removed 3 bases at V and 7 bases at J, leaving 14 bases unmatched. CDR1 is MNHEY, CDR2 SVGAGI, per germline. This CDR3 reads CASSYVQGGPVGGYTF. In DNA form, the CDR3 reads TGTGCCAGCAGTTATGTGCAGGGGGGCCCGGTTGGTGGCTACACCTTC.

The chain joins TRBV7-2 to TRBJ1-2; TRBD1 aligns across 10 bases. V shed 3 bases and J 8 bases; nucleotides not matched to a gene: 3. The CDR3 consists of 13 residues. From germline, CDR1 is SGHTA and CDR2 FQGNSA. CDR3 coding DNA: TGTGCCAGCAGCTTGAGGGACAGGGGCGGCTACACCTTC. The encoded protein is CASSLRDRGGYTF.

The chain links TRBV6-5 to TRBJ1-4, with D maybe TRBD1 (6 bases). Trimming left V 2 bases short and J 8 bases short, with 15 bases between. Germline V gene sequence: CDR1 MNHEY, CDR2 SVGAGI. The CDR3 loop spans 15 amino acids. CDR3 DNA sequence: TGTGCCAGCAGTTACCGGACAGTTTCCCAGGAAAAACTGTTTTTT. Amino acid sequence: CASSYRTVSQEKLFF.

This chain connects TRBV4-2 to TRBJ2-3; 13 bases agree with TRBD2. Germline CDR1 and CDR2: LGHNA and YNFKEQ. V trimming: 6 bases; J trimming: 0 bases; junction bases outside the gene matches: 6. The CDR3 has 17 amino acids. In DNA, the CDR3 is TGTGCCAGCAGGCTTGGACTAGCGGGGGCCAGCACAGATACGCAGTATTTT. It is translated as CASRLGLAGASTDTQYF.

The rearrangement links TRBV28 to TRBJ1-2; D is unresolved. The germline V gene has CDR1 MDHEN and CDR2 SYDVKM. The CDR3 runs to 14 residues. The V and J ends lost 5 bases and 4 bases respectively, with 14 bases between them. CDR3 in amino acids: CASSPRLEIYGYTF. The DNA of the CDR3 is TGTGCCAGCAGTCCCCGTTTGGAGATCTATGGCTACACCTTC.

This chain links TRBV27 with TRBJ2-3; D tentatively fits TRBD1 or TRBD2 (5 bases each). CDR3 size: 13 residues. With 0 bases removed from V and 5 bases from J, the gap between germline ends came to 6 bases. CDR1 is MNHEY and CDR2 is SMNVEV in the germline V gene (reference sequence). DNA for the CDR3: TGTGCCAGCAGTTTATCGAGGGGAGATACGCAGTATTTT. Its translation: CASSLSRGDTQYF.

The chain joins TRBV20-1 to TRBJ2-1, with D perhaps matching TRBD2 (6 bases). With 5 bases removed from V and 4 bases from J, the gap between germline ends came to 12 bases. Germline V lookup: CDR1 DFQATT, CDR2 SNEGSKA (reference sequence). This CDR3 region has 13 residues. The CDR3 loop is CSAGGLTYNEQFF. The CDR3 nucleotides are TGCAGTGCTGGTGGACTAACGTACAATGAGCAGTTCTTC.

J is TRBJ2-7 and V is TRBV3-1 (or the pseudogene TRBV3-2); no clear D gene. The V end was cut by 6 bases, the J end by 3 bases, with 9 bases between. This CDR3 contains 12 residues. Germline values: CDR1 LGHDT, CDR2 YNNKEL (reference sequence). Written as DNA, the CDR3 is TGTGCCAGCAGGCCAGGCAGCTACGAGCAGTACTTC. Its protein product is CASRPGSYEQYF.

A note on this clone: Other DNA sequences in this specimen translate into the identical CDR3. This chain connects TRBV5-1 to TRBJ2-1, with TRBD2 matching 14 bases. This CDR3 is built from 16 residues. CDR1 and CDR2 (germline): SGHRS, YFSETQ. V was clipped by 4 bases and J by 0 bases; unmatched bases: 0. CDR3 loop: CASSGTSGGSYNEQFF. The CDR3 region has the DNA TGCGCCAGCAGCGGGACTAGCGGGGGCTCCTACAATGAGCAGTTCTTC.

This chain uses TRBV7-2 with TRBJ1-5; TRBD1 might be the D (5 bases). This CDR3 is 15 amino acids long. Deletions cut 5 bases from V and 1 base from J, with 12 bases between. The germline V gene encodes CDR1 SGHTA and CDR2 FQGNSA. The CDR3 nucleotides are TGTGCCAGCAGCCTGGACATCGGGAGCAATCAGCCCCAGCATTTT. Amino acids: CASSLDIGSNQPQHF.

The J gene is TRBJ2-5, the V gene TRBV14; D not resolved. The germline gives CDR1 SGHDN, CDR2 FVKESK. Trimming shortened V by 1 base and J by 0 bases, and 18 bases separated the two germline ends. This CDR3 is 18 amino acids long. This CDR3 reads CASSQGYWKAPYQETQYF. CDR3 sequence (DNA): TGTGCCAGCAGCCAAGGATATTGGAAGGCTCCGTACCAAGAGACCCAGTACTTC.

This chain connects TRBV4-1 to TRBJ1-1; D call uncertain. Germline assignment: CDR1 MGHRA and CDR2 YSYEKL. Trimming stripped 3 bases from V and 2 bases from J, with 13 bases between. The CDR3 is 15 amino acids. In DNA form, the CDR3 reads TGCGCCAGCAGCCAGGTTTTCGGGCCCAACACTGAAGCTTTCTTT. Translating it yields CASSQVFGPNTEAFF.

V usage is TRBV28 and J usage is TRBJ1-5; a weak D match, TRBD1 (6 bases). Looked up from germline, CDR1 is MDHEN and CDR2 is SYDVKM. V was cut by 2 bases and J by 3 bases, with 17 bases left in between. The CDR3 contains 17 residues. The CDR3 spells CASSLNPARTVNQPQHF. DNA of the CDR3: TGTGCCAGCAGTTTAAACCCAGCCCGGACAGTCAATCAGCCCCAGCATTTT.

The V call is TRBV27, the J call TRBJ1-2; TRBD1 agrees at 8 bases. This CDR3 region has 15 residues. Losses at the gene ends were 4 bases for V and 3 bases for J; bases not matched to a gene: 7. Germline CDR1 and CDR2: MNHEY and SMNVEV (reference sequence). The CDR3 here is CASSSENRGDYGYTF. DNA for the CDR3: TGTGCCAGCAGTTCCGAAAACAGGGGGGACTATGGCTACACCTTC.

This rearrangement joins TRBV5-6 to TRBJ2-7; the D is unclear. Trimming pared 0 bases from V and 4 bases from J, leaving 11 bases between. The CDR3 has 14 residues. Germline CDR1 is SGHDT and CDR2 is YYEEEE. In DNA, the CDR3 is TGTGCCAGCAGCTTGGTATTTCAAAAATACGAGCAGTACTTC. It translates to CASSLVFQKYEQYF.

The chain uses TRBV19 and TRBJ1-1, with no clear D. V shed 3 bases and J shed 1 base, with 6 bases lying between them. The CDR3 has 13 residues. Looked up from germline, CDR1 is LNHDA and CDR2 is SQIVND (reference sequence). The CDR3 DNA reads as TGTGCCAGTAGTATCAACAGGAACACTGAAGCTTTCTTT. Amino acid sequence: CASSINRNTEAFF.

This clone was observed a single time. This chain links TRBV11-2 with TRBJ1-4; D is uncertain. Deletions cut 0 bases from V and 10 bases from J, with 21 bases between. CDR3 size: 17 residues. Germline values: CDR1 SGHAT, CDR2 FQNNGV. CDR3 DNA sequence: TGTGCCAGCAGCTTAGAGCTCGTAGGGCCGAGGAAGGGAAAACTGTTTTTT. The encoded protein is CASSLELVGPRKGKLFF. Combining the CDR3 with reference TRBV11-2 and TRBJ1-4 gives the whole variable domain EAGVAQSPRYKIIEKRQSVAFWCNPISGHATLYWYQQILGQGPKLLIQFQNNGVVDDSQLPKDRFSAERLKGVDSTLKIQPAKLEDSAVYLCASSLELVGPRKGKLFFGSGTQLSVL.